The clone carrying this T cell receptor beta chain has just a few counts. Recruitment covered some 25 US areas and drew participants whose ages spanned about 18 to 90 years. CDR1 and CDR2 (germline): SGHRS, YFSETQ. This CDR3 has 14 residues. Trimming took 4 bases from V and 4 from J; bases not matched to a gene: 7. The record originates from a study of blood T cell repertoires in COVID-19. As handled by the study authors: By means of reference gene primer amplification, nucleated cell counts were estimated. Profiled with immunoSEQ multiplex PCR; TCRdb holds only in-frame clones, not every one. V, J and clone size are taken as reported in that table, and D and trimming were inferred from the DNA itself. The sample holds about 170,000 clones, 79% seen once.

The chain joins TRBV5-1 to TRBJ2-7; 8 bases line up with TRBD1. The sample consisted of PBMCs or T cells enriched from blood (not recorded which). The clonotype was recovered from an older woman in a cohort exposed to, infected with or recovered from COVID-19 (not recorded which). CDR3 DNA: TGCGCCAGCAGCATCCAGGGGGCGCTTTACGAGCAGTACTTC. Protein: CASSIQGALYEQYF.